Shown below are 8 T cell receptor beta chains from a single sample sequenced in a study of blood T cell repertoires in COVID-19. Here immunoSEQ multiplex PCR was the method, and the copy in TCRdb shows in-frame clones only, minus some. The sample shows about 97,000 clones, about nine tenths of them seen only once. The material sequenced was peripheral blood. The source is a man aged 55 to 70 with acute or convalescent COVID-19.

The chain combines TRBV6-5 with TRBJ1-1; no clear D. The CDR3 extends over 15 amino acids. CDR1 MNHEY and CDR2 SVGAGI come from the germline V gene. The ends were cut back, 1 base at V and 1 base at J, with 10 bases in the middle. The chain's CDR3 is CASSYFASRNTEAFF. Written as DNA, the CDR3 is TGTGCCAGCAGTTACTTTGCCAGTCGGAACACTGAAGCTTTCTTT.

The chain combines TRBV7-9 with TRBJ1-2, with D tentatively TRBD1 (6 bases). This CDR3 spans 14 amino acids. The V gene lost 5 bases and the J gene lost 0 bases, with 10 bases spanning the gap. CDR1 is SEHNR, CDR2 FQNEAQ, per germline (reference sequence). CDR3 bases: TGTGCCAGCAGCGCACAGGGAACTAACTATGGCTACACCTTC. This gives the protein CASSAQGTNYGYTF.

This CDR3 is CATSREGGGYGYTF. The CDR3 DNA reads as TGTGCCACCAGCAGAGAAGGAGGAGGCTATGGCTACACCTTC. The V gene is TRBV15, the J gene TRBJ1-2; no reliable D call. This CDR3 region has 14 residues. The V gene lost 0 bases and the J gene lost 4 bases, with 9 bases spanning the gap. CDR1 and CDR2 from the germline V gene are LNHNV and YYDKDF (reference sequence).

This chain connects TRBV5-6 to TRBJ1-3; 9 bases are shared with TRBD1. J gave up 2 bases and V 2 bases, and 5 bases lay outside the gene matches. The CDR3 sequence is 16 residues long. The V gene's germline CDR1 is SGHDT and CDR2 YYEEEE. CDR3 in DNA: TGTGCCAGCAGCTTCCGGGACAGGGAGGCTGGAAACACCATATATTTT. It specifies CASSFRDREAGNTIYF.

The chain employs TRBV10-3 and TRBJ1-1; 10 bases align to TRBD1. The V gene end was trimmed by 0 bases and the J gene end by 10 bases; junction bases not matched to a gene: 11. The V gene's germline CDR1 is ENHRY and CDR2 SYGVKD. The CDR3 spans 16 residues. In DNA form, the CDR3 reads TGTGCCATCAGTGAGTCGATGGGGACAGGGGAACAGGGAGCTTTCTTT. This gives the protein CAISESMGTGEQGAFF.

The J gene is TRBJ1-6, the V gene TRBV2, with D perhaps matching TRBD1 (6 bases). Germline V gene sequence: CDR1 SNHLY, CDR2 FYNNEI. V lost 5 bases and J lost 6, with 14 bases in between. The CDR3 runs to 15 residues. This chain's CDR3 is CASSTLQGSNSPLHF. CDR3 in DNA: TGTGCCAGCAGTACCCTGCAGGGGAGTAATTCACCCCTCCACTTT.

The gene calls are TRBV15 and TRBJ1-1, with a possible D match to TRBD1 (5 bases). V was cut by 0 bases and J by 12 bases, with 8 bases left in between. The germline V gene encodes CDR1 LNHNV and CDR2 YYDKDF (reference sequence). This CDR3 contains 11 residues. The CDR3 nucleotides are TGTGCCACCAGCAGAGATGGGGGGACTTTCTTT. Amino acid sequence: CATSRDGGTFF.

The CDR3 protein is CASSPRDGGRQPQHF. The CDR3 DNA reads TGTGCCAGCAGCCCGCGAGACGGGGGGCGTCAGCCCCAGCATTTT. The rearrangement uses TRBV5-5 and TRBJ1-5; perhaps TRBD1 as D (6 bases). V lost 4 bases, J lost 6 bases, and 17 bases lay in between. Germline V gene sequence: CDR1 SGHKS, CDR2 YYEKEE (reference sequence). This CDR3 has 15 residues. Drawing the rest from reference TRBV5-5 and TRBJ1-5, the complete variable domain is DAGVTQSPTHLIKTRGQQVTLRCSPISGHKSVSWYQQVLGQGPQFIFQYYEKEERGRGNFPDRFSARQFPNYSSELNVNALLLGDSALYLCASSPRDGGRQPQHFGDGTRLSIL.